This T cell receptor (beta chain) was documented in a study of blood T cell repertoires in COVID-19. On the study more broadly: Researchers got acute and convalescent COVID-19 samples from the United States, Italy and Spain. Sources were T cells, B-cell-depleted T cells, or PBMCs; the material itself was cDNA or gDNA.

With V trimmed by 4 bases and J by 7 bases, 5 bases remained unmatched. Germline CDR1 reads MNHEY; CDR2 reads SVGEGT. The CDR3 spans 13 residues. Clones were sequenced by immunoSEQ multiplex PCR, and TCRdb holds only the in-frame ones, with some missing. The sample holds about 270,000 clones, 75% to 90% seen once. This TCR came from a human donor in a cohort sampled during active COVID-19. V and J are TRBV6-2 or TRBV6-3 and TRBJ1-2, with 8 bases aligning to TRBD1. Sequenced input: peripheral blood. The DNA of the CDR3 is TGTGCCAGCAGTTTCCAGGGGGCGTTTGGCTACACCTTC. The encoded protein is CASSFQGAFGYTF.